One and the same sample provided the 9 T cell receptor beta chains below, sequenced in a study of CD8 T cells in Susac syndrome. Random hexamers were used to reverse transcribe about 0.45 to 1 ug of RNA. TCRdb itself ran the immunoSEQ multiplex PCR reads through MiXCR, one entry per CDR3 protein. The sample holds tens of thousands of distinct CDR3 sequences, approximately 92% seen once. Material for sequencing was CD8+ T cells from PBMCs. Every receptor here comes from a human donor with Susac syndrome.

The genes are TRBV27 and TRBJ2-3; tentatively, D is TRBD1 (6 bases). This CDR3 is 15 amino acids long. The germline CDR1 and CDR2 sequences are MNHEY and SMNVEV (reference sequence). Between the trimmed V and J ends, which lost 6 bases and 1 base, there was a span of 14 bases. CDR3 region: CASREQGAGTDTQYF. In DNA form, the CDR3 reads TGTGCCAGCAGAGAACAGGGTGCGGGCACAGATACGCAGTATTTT.

The chain couples TRBV4-3 to TRBJ2-3; the D gene is possibly TRBD2 (6 bases). Germline assignment: CDR1 LGHNA and CDR2 YSLEER. The CDR3 sequence is 17 residues long. Trimming removed 0 bases from V and 0 bases from J, with 13 bases in between. DNA of the CDR3: TGCGCCAGCAGCCAAGATGGTGGGGGGACTAGCACAGATACGCAGTATTTT. Amino acids: CASSQDGGGTSTDTQYF.

V and J are TRBV7-8 and TRBJ2-1, with a possible D match to TRBD2 (5 bases). Germline CDR1 SGHVS, CDR2 FQNEAQ. There are 14 residues in the CDR3. The V end was cut by 8 bases, the J end by 2 bases, with 13 bases between. CDR3 sequence reads: CASQDSTTYNEQFF. CDR3 nucleotide sequence: TGTGCCAGCCAGGACTCGACTACCTACAATGAGCAGTTCTTC.

J is TRBJ1-5 and V is TRBV6-5; no reliable D call. V was cut by 0 bases and J by 0 bases, with 3 bases left in between. Germline V gives CDR1 MNHEY, CDR2 SVGAGI. The CDR3 runs 14 residues. The CDR3 DNA is TGTGCCAGCAGTTACTCAAGTAGCAATCAGCCCCAGCATTTT. Amino acids: CASSYSSSNQPQHF.

The gene calls are TRBV6-5 and TRBJ1-1, with D tentatively TRBD1 (6 bases). The V and J ends lost 6 bases and 6 bases respectively, with 17 bases between them. Per the germline V gene, CDR1 is MNHEY and CDR2 is SVGAGI. The CDR3 consists of 14 residues. CDR3 protein: CASSLGGLIAEAFF. The CDR3 DNA is TGTGCCAGCAGCTTAGGGGGTTTGATCGCTGAAGCTTTCTTT.

This chain links TRBV7-2 with TRBJ2-1; 9 nucleotides match TRBD1. The germline CDR1 and CDR2 sequences are SGHTA and FQGNSA. V lost 4 bases to trimming and J lost 8 bases; unmatched junction nucleotides: 6. This CDR3 comprises 14 residues. CDR3: CASSSTGGVYEQFF. CDR3 DNA: TGTGCCAGCAGCTCAACAGGGGGCGTATATGAGCAGTTCTTC.

This rearrangement joins TRBV28 to TRBJ2-5; TRBD1 matches at 9 bases. The length of the CDR3 is 16 residues. V shed 5 bases, J shed 4 bases, and the junction held 11 bases outside the gene matches. CDR1 is MDHEN and CDR2 is SYDVKM in the germline V gene. The CDR3 loop is CASSPTSGQGRETQYF. CDR3 DNA sequence: TGTGCCAGCAGTCCAACGTCCGGACAGGGGAGAGAGACCCAGTACTTC.

Of note for this clonotype: A junction end diverges from the germline sequence, so it may reflect a read error. The chain is built from TRBV28 and TRBJ2-5; tentative D call: TRBD1 (6 bases). The CDR3 runs 17 residues. In germline, CDR1 is MDHEN, CDR2 SYDVKM. For the CDR3, the DNA is TGTGCCAGCAGTACCGGGTGGGACATCTTGGGCCAAAAGACCCAGTACTTC. It translates to CASSTGWDILGQKTQYF.

CDR3 DNA sequence: TGTGCCAGCAGCCAAGGTATCGTCTACACCGGGGAGCTGTTTTTT. Protein: CASSQGIVYTGELFF. V and J are TRBV3-1 and TRBJ2-2; no clear D. V gave up 1 base and J gave up 3 bases, with 9 bases separating them. The CDR3 is 15 amino acids. In germline, CDR1 is LGHDT, CDR2 YNNKEL (reference sequence).